The T cell receptor (beta chain) under discussion was sequenced for a study of blood T cell repertoires in COVID-19. Original analysis: Amplifying reference gene primers gave estimates of nucleated cell counts. Clones were sequenced by immunoSEQ multiplex PCR, and TCRdb holds only the in-frame ones, with some missing. V, J and clone size were drawn from that table, and D and trimming were deduced from the DNA. The data contain roughly 19,000 clones, about 88% of them seen just once; the ten biggest clones take up 11%. The sequenced sample was peripheral blood. The source is a human donor in a cohort sampled during active COVID-19.

The CDR3 sequence is CASSLTGTYGYTF. CDR3 sequence (DNA): TGTGCCAGCAGCCTTACCGGGACTTATGGCTACACCTTC. The chain couples TRBV5-4 to TRBJ1-2, with D possibly being TRBD1 (5 bases). The CDR3 is made up of 13 amino acids. Deletions cut 4 bases from V and 5 bases from J, with 12 bases between. CDR1 SGHNT and CDR2 YYREEE come from the germline V gene (reference sequence).